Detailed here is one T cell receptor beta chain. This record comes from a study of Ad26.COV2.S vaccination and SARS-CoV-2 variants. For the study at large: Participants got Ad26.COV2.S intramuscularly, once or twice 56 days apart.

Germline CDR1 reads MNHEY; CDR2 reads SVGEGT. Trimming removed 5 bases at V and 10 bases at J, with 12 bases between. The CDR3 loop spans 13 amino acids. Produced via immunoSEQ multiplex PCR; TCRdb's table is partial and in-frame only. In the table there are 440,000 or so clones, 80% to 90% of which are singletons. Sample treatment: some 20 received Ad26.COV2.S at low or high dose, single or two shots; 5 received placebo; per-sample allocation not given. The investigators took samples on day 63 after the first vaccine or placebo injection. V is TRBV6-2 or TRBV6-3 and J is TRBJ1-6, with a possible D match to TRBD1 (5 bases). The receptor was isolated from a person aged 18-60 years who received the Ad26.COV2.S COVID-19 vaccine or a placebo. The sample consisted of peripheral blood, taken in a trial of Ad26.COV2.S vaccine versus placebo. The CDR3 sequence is CASSAWDQSPLHF. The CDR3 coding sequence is TGTGCCAGCAGTGCCTGGGACCAATCACCCCTCCACTTT.